One and the same sample provided the 31 T cell receptor beta chains below, sequenced in a study of T cells in Graves' hyperthyroidism and ophthalmopathy. RNA transcripts gave rise to amplified TCR beta CDR3 regions. Researchers ran a first-round RT-PCR on the TCR CDR3 using the HTBI primer set. TCRdb called the multiplex PCR reads again in MiXCR, with one record for every CDR3 protein. This table holds around 300,000 distinct CDR3 sequences, about 20% found once. The sequenced sample consisted of blood. Source of these receptors: a man aged 25 to 40 with Graves' ophthalmopathy.

This clonotype came up many times. V usage is TRBV20-1 and J usage is TRBJ1-1; D is possibly TRBD1 (6 bases). Per germline, CDR1 DFQATT and CDR2 SNEGSKA (reference sequence). There are 13 residues in the CDR3. V lost 3 bases to trimming and J lost 0 bases, with 8 bases between them. In DNA form, the CDR3 reads TGCAGTGCTAGTTGGACAGTGAACACTGAAGCTTTCTTT. Its protein product is CSASWTVNTEAFF.

This clonotype showed up many times. The rearrangement uses TRBV18 and TRBJ2-3, with D perhaps matching TRBD2 (6 bases). Trimming cost V 3 bases and J 0 bases, with 10 bases left between them. Germline V CDR1 and CDR2: KGHSH, LQKENI. The length of the CDR3 is 15 residues. The CDR3 DNA is TGTGCCAGCTCACCTAGCGGATCTAGCACAGATACGCAGTATTTT. It is translated as CASSPSGSSTDTQYF.

This clonotype has only a few counts. J is TRBJ2-7 and V is TRBV30; the D is unclear. The V gene lost 3 bases and the J gene lost 2 bases, with 5 bases spanning the gap. The germline V gene has CDR1 GTSNPN and CDR2 SVGIG (reference sequence). The CDR3 extends over 11 amino acids. The CDR3 loop reads CAWRGPYEQYF. The DNA for the CDR3 is TGTGCCTGGAGAGGGCCCTACGAGCAGTACTTC.

This chain uses TRBV27 with TRBJ2-2; D is uncertain. Trimming removed 5 bases from V and 4 bases from J, with 17 bases in between. From germline, CDR1 is MNHEY and CDR2 SMNVEV (reference sequence). The CDR3 covers 16 residues. The CDR3 bases are TGTGCCAGCAGTGCTGACCTATTTGAGGTCACCGGGGAGCTGTTTTTT. Translated: CASSADLFEVTGELFF.

The chain joins TRBV20-1 to TRBJ2-6, with 7 nucleotides matching TRBD1. The V gene end was trimmed by 4 bases and the J gene end by 0 bases; junction bases not matched to a gene: 6. Germline V CDR1 and CDR2: DFQATT, SNEGSKA (reference sequence). CDR3 size: 16 residues. CDR3 sequence (DNA): TGCAGTGCTACCGGGACAGACCTCTCTGGGGCCAACGTCCTGACTTTC. This translates into CSATGTDLSGANVLTF.

V and J are TRBV27 and TRBJ2-2, with 8 bases matching TRBD2. CDR3 length: 15 amino acids. The junction had 9 bases not matched to a gene; V was cut back by 5 bases and J by 7 bases. Looked up from germline, CDR1 is MNHEY and CDR2 is SMNVEV (reference sequence). The CDR3 DNA reads as TGTGCCAGCAGTCCGCTCCTAGCGGGTGACGGGGAGCTGTTTTTT. Its translation is CASSPLLAGDGELFF.

In this sample, this clonotype turned up a few times. The V and J genes are TRBV15 and TRBJ2-4; 8 nucleotides match TRBD2. The CDR3 length is 16 residues. CDR1 LNHNV and CDR2 YYDKDF come from the germline V gene (reference sequence). V lost 5 bases to trimming and J lost 10 bases; unmatched junction nucleotides: 16. The CDR3 sequence is CATSSKGEAGVPIQYF. DNA of the CDR3: TGTGCCACCAGCTCCAAGGGGGAAGCGGGAGTTCCTATTCAGTACTTC.

The chain combines TRBV6-2 or TRBV6-3 with TRBJ2-2; no reliable D call. The CDR3 spans 15 residues. The V end lost 5 bases, the J end lost 0 bases, and 10 bases lay between the germline ends. The V gene's germline CDR1 is MNHEY and CDR2 SVGEGT. The CDR3 DNA reads as TGTGCCAGCAGTCTAGTCTTGACGAACACCGGGGAGCTGTTTTTT. Protein: CASSLVLTNTGELFF.

As regards this clonotype: This could be a read error, since a much larger clone is one nucleotide away. J is TRBJ2-1 and V is TRBV24-1, with TRBD2 matching over 11 bases. Looked up from germline, CDR1 is KGHDR and CDR2 is SFDVKD. CDR3 length: 14 amino acids. DNA for the CDR3: TGTGCCACCTTAGCGGGAGGGCCAGGAAATGGGCAGTTCTTC. This sequence encodes CATLAGGPGNGQFF.

This clonotype occurred many times. The chain combines TRBV27 with TRBJ2-5; D ambiguous. The CDR3 contains 12 residues. CDR1 and CDR2 (germline): MNHEY, SMNVEV (reference sequence). Trimming pared 4 bases from V and 6 bases from J, leaving 9 bases between. Written as DNA, the CDR3 is TGTGCCAGCAGTTCCCCACCGAAGACCCAGTACTTC. Translated: CASSSPPKTQYF.

This clonotype was picked up many times. V usage is TRBV7-3 and J usage is TRBJ2-3, with TRBD2 identical over 8 bases. This CDR3 has 15 amino acids. The germline V gene has CDR1 SGHTA and CDR2 FQGTGA. V gave up 1 base and J gave up 3 bases; unmatched junction bases: 3. The CDR3 DNA is TGTGCCAGCAGCTTAAACATAGCGGGGACAGATACGCAGTATTTT. Translating it yields CASSLNIAGTDTQYF.

The chain combines TRBV5-1 with TRBJ2-7; 7 positions match TRBD2. The V segment lost 4 bases and the J segment 1 base; nucleotides outside the gene matches: 8. Germline CDR1 reads SGHRS; CDR2 reads YFSETQ. The CDR3 has 15 amino acids. The CDR3 reads CASSPGGSVSYEQYF. The CDR3 nucleotides read TGCGCCAGCAGCCCCGGCGGGAGTGTTTCCTACGAGCAGTACTTC.

This clonotype was counted many times. The chain uses TRBV28 and TRBJ2-7, with 12 nucleotides matching TRBD2. Germline CDR1 MDHEN, CDR2 SYDVKM. Trimming removed 2 bases from V and 2 bases from J; junction bases left unmatched: 4. The CDR3 runs to 16 residues. CDR3 coding DNA: TGTGCCAGCAGTTTAGGCGCTAGCGGGAGGGCCTACGAGCAGTACTTC. Amino acid sequence: CASSLGASGRAYEQYF.

V is TRBV12-3 or TRBV12-4 and J is TRBJ1-5; the D gene is possibly TRBD1 (6 bases). V lost 4 bases to trimming and J lost 1 base, with 14 bases between them. The CDR3 runs 16 residues. Here the CDR3 reads CASSSTGTPSNQPQHF. DNA for the CDR3: TGTGCCAGCAGTTCCACCGGGACACCGAGCAATCAGCCCCAGCATTTT.

This clonotype was seen repeatedly, ten times or more. This chain uses TRBV11-2 with TRBJ1-1, with D perhaps TRBD1 (5 bases). Germline CDR1 reads SGHAT; CDR2 reads FQNNGV. This CDR3 comprises 17 residues. V shed 5 bases and J shed 5 bases, with 24 bases lying between them. CDR3 DNA: TGTGCCAGCAGCCGACCACTCCATCCTCAGGGAGGGACTGAAGCTTTCTTT. The encoded protein is CASSRPLHPQGGTEAFF.

This clonotype was detected a few times. The genes are TRBV2 and TRBJ2-7; D not resolved. Trimming left V 6 bases short and J 0 bases short, with 12 bases between. Looked up from germline, CDR1 is SNHLY and CDR2 is FYNNEI. The CDR3 sequence is 14 residues long. For the CDR3, the DNA is TGTGCCAGCAGGACTGCCACCCCCTCCTACGAGCAGTACTTC. Its protein is CASRTATPSYEQYF.

Many counts were recorded for this clonotype. The J gene is TRBJ1-2, the V gene TRBV2; 7 bases agree with TRBD1. The trim removed 7 bases at V and 8 bases at J, leaving 7 bases unmatched. CDR1 and CDR2 from the germline V gene are SNHLY and FYNNEI. The CDR3 runs 12 residues. CDR3 nucleotides: TGTGCCAGCAACCGACAGGGTCGAGGCTACACCTTC. This translates into CASNRQGRGYTF.

This clonotype came up many times. This chain connects TRBV28 to TRBJ1-2; D is uncertain. Germline V gives CDR1 MDHEN, CDR2 SYDVKM. V was trimmed by 3 bases and J by 7 bases, leaving 12 bases between them. The length of the CDR3 is 13 residues. This CDR3 reads CASSLGSVVGYTF. The CDR3 DNA sequence: TGTGCCAGCAGTTTGGGGTCCGTGGTTGGCTACACCTTC.

The chain combines TRBV11-3 with TRBJ2-6; no reliable D call. V dropped 8 bases and J dropped 0 bases, with 5 bases sitting between them. This CDR3 comprises 13 residues. CDR1 SGHNT and CDR2 YENEEA come from the germline V gene. The DNA of the CDR3 is TGTGCCAGCCGAGCCTCTGGGGCCAACGTCCTGACTTTC. Encoded protein: CASRASGANVLTF.

This clonotype was picked up many times. The chain joins TRBV6-1 to TRBJ1-1; 10 bases agree with TRBD1. CDR3 length: 15 amino acids. The ends lost 4 bases at V and 8 bases at J; junction bases unmatched: 10. Germline CDR1 reads MNHNS; CDR2 reads SASEGT. CDR3 region: CASSALTGQGTEAFF. The CDR3 coding sequence is TGTGCCAGCAGTGCCCTTACGGGACAGGGGACCGAAGCTTTCTTT.

This clonotype appeared a few times. The rearrangement uses TRBV20-1 and TRBJ2-6; D unclear. V lost 3 bases, J lost 0 bases, and 3 bases lay in between. Germline CDR1 DFQATT, CDR2 SNEGSKA (reference sequence). CDR3 length: 13 amino acids. The chain's CDR3 is CSARVSGANVLTF. The CDR3 DNA follows: TGCAGTGCTAGGGTCTCTGGGGCCAACGTCCTGACTTTC.

The chain combines TRBV19 with TRBJ2-6; 8 bases line up with TRBD1. This CDR3 region has 18 residues. The V gene end was trimmed by 7 bases and the J gene end by 0 bases; junction bases not matched to a gene: 11. Per germline, CDR1 LNHDA and CDR2 SQIVND (reference sequence). The chain's CDR3 is CASTQTGALNSGANVLTF. As DNA, the CDR3 is TGTGCCAGTACCCAGACAGGGGCCCTAAACTCTGGGGCCAACGTCCTGACTTTC.

Ten or more counts support this clonotype. The chain combines TRBV12-3 or TRBV12-4 with TRBJ2-1; a possible D gene is TRBD2 (6 bases). This CDR3 is 18 amino acids long. Trimming pared 2 bases from V and 7 bases from J, leaving 24 bases between. The CDR3 bases are TGTGCCAGCAGTTTACCTTCCAATACCGGAACTAGCTATAATGAGCAGTTCTTC. This codes for CASSLPSNTGTSYNEQFF.

V usage is TRBV11-1 and J usage is TRBJ2-1; D unclear. The CDR3 contains 13 residues. Trimming removed 5 bases at V and 7 bases at J, with 12 bases between. CDR1 and CDR2 from the germline V gene are SGHAT and FQDESV (reference sequence). The CDR3 sequence: CASSRAWDNEQFF. DNA for the CDR3: TGTGCCAGCAGCCGAGCCTGGGATAATGAGCAGTTCTTC.

The V and J genes are TRBV11-3 and TRBJ1-1, with TRBD1 as a possible D gene (5 bases). Trimming shortened V by 3 bases and J by 2 bases, and 13 bases separated the two germline ends. Looked up from germline, CDR1 is SGHNT and CDR2 is YENEEA. This CDR3 is built from 15 residues. In DNA form, the CDR3 reads TGTGCCAGCAGCTTTATGGGGACTTTAAACACTGAAGCTTTCTTT. It is translated as CASSFMGTLNTEAFF.

This clonotype was detected a few times. The chain joins TRBV19 to TRBJ2-1; TRBD2 agrees at 7 bases. Germline-derived CDR1 and CDR2 are LNHDA and SQIVND (reference sequence). V lost 8 bases, J lost 4 bases, and 11 bases stayed unmatched. The CDR3 length is 15 residues. CDR3 in DNA: TGTGCCAGTTTGGGTGGGGAGGGCCCGTACAATGAGCAGTTCTTC. Translation: CASLGGEGPYNEQFF.

The sample holds a few counts of this clonotype. The J gene is TRBJ2-3, the V gene TRBV28, with 7 positions matching TRBD2. Unmatched junction bases numbered 14, after V lost 3 bases and J lost 5 bases. There are 17 residues in the CDR3. Germline V gene lookup returns CDR1 MDHEN and CDR2 SYDVKM. CDR3: CASSLSFGSGTGDTQYF. CDR3 bases: TGTGCCAGCAGTTTGTCATTCGGGAGCGGGACGGGAGATACGCAGTATTTT.

The J gene is TRBJ1-1, the V gene TRBV24-1, with D perhaps TRBD1 (5 bases). Germline V CDR1 and CDR2: KGHDR, SFDVKD. The V end lost 4 bases, the J end lost 4 bases, and 9 bases lay between the germline ends. The CDR3 has 13 amino acids. DNA of the CDR3: TGTGCCACCAGTGACTCAGGGTTCACTGAAGCTTTCTTT. Translation gives CATSDSGFTEAFF.

At least ten counts were recorded for this clonotype. The rearrangement joins TRBV20-1 to TRBJ1-5; 11 positions match TRBD1. Trimming took 2 bases from V and 9 from J; bases not matched to a gene: 3. Germline CDR1 DFQATT, CDR2 SNEGSKA (reference sequence). The CDR3 has 13 amino acids. The DNA for the CDR3 is TGCAGTGCTAGACGGGACAGGGGGACGCCCCAGCATTTT. It specifies CSARRDRGTPQHF.

The chain couples TRBV27 to TRBJ1-1; D not certain. The germline gives CDR1 MNHEY, CDR2 SMNVEV (reference sequence). This CDR3 has 14 residues. Deletions cut 6 bases from V and 0 bases from J, with 11 bases between. The CDR3 protein is CASSPASMNTEAFF. The CDR3 region has the DNA TGTGCCAGCAGCCCCGCCTCCATGAACACTGAAGCTTTCTTT.

This clonotype was seen only a few times. This sequence joins TRBV28 and TRBJ1-5; D remains ambiguous. The CDR3 is 18 residues long. Per germline, CDR1 MDHEN and CDR2 SYDVKM. Trimming took off 4 bases at V and 0 bases at J, with 19 bases between the two ends. In DNA, the CDR3 is TGTGCCAGCAGTTGGTCCCGCTGGTACGAAAATAGCAATCAGCCCCAGCATTTT. Translated, it gives CASSWSRWYENSNQPQHF.